Detailed here is one T cell receptor (beta chain). This sample was included in a study of blood T cell repertoires in COVID-19. Study-level information: There were acute and convalescent COVID-19 samples, and they came from the United States, Italy and Spain.

Germline CDR1 reads SQVTM; CDR2 reads ANQGSEA. With 6 bases clipped from V and 4 bases from J, the junction kept 3 bases outside the gene matches. The CDR3 has 12 residues. In the original analysis: Reference gene primer amplification yielded estimated nucleated cell counts. This table comes from immunoSEQ multiplex PCR, and its TCRdb copy is limited to in-frame clones, with some not included. V and J calls and clone size are as listed in that table; D and trimming were resolved from the DNA. Of around 84,000 clones listed, around four fifths are singletons. The source is a man older than 75 with active or convalescent COVID-19. The chain joins TRBV29-1 to TRBJ1-5; 7 positions match TRBD1. Sequencing was performed on peripheral blood. CDR3 region: CSVKTGNQPQHF. In DNA, the CDR3 is TGCAGCGTGAAGACAGGGAATCAGCCCCAGCATTTT.